These T cell receptor beta chains were read from a single sample in a study of cytomegalovirus exposure and HLA in healthy donors. Sequenced by immunoSEQ multiplex PCR; TCRdb stores in-frame clones only, minus some. The repertoire holds 150,000 to 200,000 clones, with 75% to 90% as singletons. The sequenced sample consisted of PBMCs. The receptors here all came from a human donor in good health. Both conserved end residues are part of each CDR3. A D gene is named only where the DNA matches it firmly. For some rows the clone size is stated as once, few or many, or as a class when expanded; others skip it.

TRBV4-3,NA,TRBJ2-3,TRBD1,TGCGCCAGCAGCCAAGATAATGGGGACAGGGGAGGGGATACGCAGTATTTT,CASSQDNGDRGGDTQYF
TRBV19,NA,TRBJ2-7,NA,TGTGCCAGTAGTATCTCCGGTTACGAGCAGTACTTC,CASSISGYEQYF
TRBV19,few,TRBJ1-3,NA,TGTGCCAGCGCCCTACGAAACACCATATATTTT,CASALRNTIYF
TRBV11-2,NA,TRBJ2-2,NA,TGTGCCAGCAGCTTAAACAGGGAGCTGTTTTTT,CASSLNRELFF
TRBV6-6,NA,TRBJ2-5,NA,TGTGCCAGCGGGTTAGGGGGTAAAGAGACCCAGTACTTC,CASGLGGKETQYF
TRBV15,NA,TRBJ1-5,NA,TGTGCCACCAGCAGACACCAGGGTTGGGGCAATCAGCCCCAGCATTTT,CATSRHQGWGNQPQHF
TRBV15,NA,TRBJ1-2,NA,TGTGCCACCAGCAGAGGGCTGGGGACATCTTATGGCTACACCTTC,CATSRGLGTSYGYTF
TRBV5-4,NA,TRBJ2-5,NA,TGTGCCAGCAGCTTTGTAAGGGAGGAGGAGACCCAGTACTTC,CASSFVREEETQYF
TRBV6-1,NA,TRBJ2-7,NA,TGTGCCAGCAGTTCCACGGGACTGACCTACGAGCAGTACTTC,CASSSTGLTYEQYF
TRBV6-5,NA,TRBJ2-7,NA,TGTGCCAGCAGAGACTTCTACGAGCAGTACTTC,CASRDFYEQYF
TRBV7-9,NA,TRBJ1-5,TRBD1,TGTGCCAGCAGCCCGTCCGAAGGGGGCACTCAGCCCCAGCATTTT,CASSPSEGGTQPQHF
TRBV7-2,NA,TRBJ2-1,TRBD2,TGTGCCAGCAGAGCGCTGCGGGGGGTGGATGAGCAGTTCTTC,CASRALRGVDEQFF
TRBV11-2,NA,TRBJ2-5,NA,TGTGCCAGCAGCTTAGACAGGGGCCAAGAGACCCAGTACTTC,CASSLDRGQETQYF
TRBV5-1,NA,TRBJ2-1,NA,TGCGCCAGCAGCATTAATGTCTACAATGAGCAGTTCTTC,CASSINVYNEQFF
TRBV6-1,NA,TRBJ1-2,NA,TGTGCCAGCAGTCCCGACTTACGGAACTATGGCTACACCTTC,CASSPDLRNYGYTF
TRBV7-2,NA,TRBJ2-1,NA,TGTGCCAGCAGCTCACCCCCACAGGGCCGATACAATGAGCAGTTCTTC,CASSSPPQGRYNEQFF
TRBV7-2,few,TRBJ2-3,TRBD2,TGTGCCAGCAGCTTAGACGGGGGGTGGACAGATACGCAGTATTTT,CASSLDGGWTDTQYF
TRBV7-9,NA,TRBJ2-7,TRBD1,TGTGCCAGCAGCGGGACAGGGGGCGCCTACGAGCAGTACTTC,CASSGTGGAYEQYF
TRBV7-8,NA,TRBJ2-3,TRBD1,TGTGCCAGCAGCCCTAGGACAGGGATAGATACGCAGTATTTT,CASSPRTGIDTQYF
TRBV29-1,few,TRBJ2-3,NA,TGCAGCGTAGAAGGCGTTACAGATACGCAGTATTTT,CSVEGVTDTQYF
TRBV27,NA,TRBJ1-1,NA,TGTGCCAGCAGTTTAGGAGGGTTCCACACTGAAGCTTTCTTT,CASSLGGFHTEAFF
TRBV7-2,NA,TRBJ2-7,TRBD2,TGTGCCAGCAGCTTCCCGAGCGGGGGGTTCTCCTACGAGCAGTACTTC,CASSFPSGGFSYEQYF
TRBV4-2,NA,TRBJ2-3,NA,TGTGCCAGCAGCCAAGGCGGAGATACGCAGTATTTT,CASSQGGDTQYF
TRBV5-1,NA,TRBJ1-4,NA,TGCGCCAGCAGCTTGGTCTCCGGGGATGAAAAACTGTTTTTT,CASSLVSGDEKLFF
TRBV27,NA,TRBJ2-1,NA,TGTGCCAGCAGTTCGACAGCCTACAATGAGCAGTTCTTC,CASSSTAYNEQFF
TRBV5-6,NA,TRBJ1-1,NA,TGTGCCAGCAGCTTGGTGGTTTTCAGGGCCGAGAACACTGAAGCTTTCTTT,CASSLVVFRAENTEAFF
TRBV27,NA,TRBJ2-1,TRBD1,TGTGCCAGCAGTTCCGGGACAGGCCTCTACAATGAGCAGTTCTTC,CASSSGTGLYNEQFF
TRBV4-3,NA,TRBJ2-7,TRBD2,TGCGCCAGCAGCCACTACTTGGGGACTAGCGGAGAGGGCGAGCAGTACTTC,CASSHYLGTSGEGEQYF
TRBV27,NA,TRBJ1-1,NA,TGTGCCAGCAGTTTTGGCGGAGGGTTGGAAACTGAAGCTTTCTTT,CASSFGGGLETEAFF